This T cell receptor beta chain is drawn from a study of control samples from healthy donors and cancer patients. Sequencing used immunoSEQ multiplex PCR; TCRdb keeps in-frame clones, though not all of them. The data contain under 300,000 clones, over 75% of them seen just once; the ten biggest clones take up 13%. The germline CDR1 and CDR2 sequences are PRHDT and FYEKMQ (reference sequence). There are 17 residues in the CDR3. V trimming: 7 bases; J trimming: 3 bases; junction bases outside the gene matches: 14. The chain employs TRBV13 and TRBJ1-2; 10 bases map to TRBD1. The clonotype comes from a woman aged 55-69 years with lung cancer. Source material: PBMCs. The CDR3 nucleotides read TGTGCCAGCACCCCCTTTGCGGTCGGACAGGGGGACTATGGCTACACCTTC. Encoded protein: CASTPFAVGQGDYGYTF.